Here is one T cell receptor beta chain with its context. Its specificity is unknown. TCRdb called the reads again in MiXCR, with one record for every CDR3 protein. The table records tens of thousands of distinct CDR3 sequences, about 30% of them present only once. These data originate in a study of T cell repertoires in cytomegalovirus infection. Study details: Public TCR beta signatures were indicative of both CMV infection and a matching HLA type. Study-wide findings and caveats: Using cumulative public TCR beta family frequency, the authors identified those who carried CMV together with the relevant HLA. Dominant in the ex vivo response were TCR beta clonotypes restricted by HLA-C and specific for CMV.

Germline lookup yields CDR1 MNHEY and CDR2 SVGEGT. The CDR3 runs 15 residues. V was cut by 6 bases and J by 3 bases, with 17 bases left in between. The rearrangement joins TRBV6-2 or TRBV6-3 to TRBJ2-5; the D is unclear. This receptor was obtained from a human donor in good health (CMV status not recorded). Some clones in this sample may be carry-over from other donors' samples. The specimen sequenced was PBMCs, sequenced either directly or after in vitro stimulation (not recorded which). CDR3 loop: CASSPARREKETQYF. The DNA of the CDR3 is TGTGCCAGCAGCCCCGCCCGGCGAGAAAAAGAGACCCAGTACTTC.